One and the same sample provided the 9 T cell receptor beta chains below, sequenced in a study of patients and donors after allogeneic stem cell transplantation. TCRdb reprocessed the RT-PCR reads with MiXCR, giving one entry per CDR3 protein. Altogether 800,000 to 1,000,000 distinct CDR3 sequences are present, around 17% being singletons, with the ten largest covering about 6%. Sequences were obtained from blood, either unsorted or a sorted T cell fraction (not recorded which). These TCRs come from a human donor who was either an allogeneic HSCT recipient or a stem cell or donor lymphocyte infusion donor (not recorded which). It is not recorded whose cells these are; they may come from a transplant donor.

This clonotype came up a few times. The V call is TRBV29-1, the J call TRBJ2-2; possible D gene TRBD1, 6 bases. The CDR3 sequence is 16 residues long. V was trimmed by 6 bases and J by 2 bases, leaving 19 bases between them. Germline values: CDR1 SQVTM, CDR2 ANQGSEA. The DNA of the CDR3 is TGCAGCGTCTCCGGGACACCCCAAATCAACACCGGGGAGCTGTTTTTT. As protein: CSVSGTPQINTGELFF.

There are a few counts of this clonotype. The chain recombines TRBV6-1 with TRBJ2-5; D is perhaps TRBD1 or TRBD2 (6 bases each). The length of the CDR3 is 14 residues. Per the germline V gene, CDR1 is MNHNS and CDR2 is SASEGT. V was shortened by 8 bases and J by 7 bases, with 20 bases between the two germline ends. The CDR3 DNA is TGTGCCAGCGGGGGGACAATTCTAACGGGGACCCAGTACTTC. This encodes CASGGTILTGTQYF.

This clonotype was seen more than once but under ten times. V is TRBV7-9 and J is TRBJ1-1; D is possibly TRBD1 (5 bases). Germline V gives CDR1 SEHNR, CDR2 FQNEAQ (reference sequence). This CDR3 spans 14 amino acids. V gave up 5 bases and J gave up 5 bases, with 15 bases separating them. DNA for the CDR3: TGTGCCAGCAGCAGTATGGGGGAGGGGACTGAAGCTTTCTTT. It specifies CASSSMGEGTEAFF.

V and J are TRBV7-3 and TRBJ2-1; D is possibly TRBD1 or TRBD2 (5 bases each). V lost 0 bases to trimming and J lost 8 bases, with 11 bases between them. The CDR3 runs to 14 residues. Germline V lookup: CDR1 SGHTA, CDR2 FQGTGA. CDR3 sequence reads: CASSLTRGMDEQFF. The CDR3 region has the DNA TGTGCCAGCAGCTTAACGAGGGGTATGGATGAGCAGTTCTTC.

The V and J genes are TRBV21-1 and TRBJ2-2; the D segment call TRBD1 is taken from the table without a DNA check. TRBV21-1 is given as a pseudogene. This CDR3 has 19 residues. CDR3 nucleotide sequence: TGTGCCAGCAGCAAACGGGACGGGGGTGGCCAGATGGTCACCGGGGAGCTGTTTTTT. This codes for CASSKRDGGGQMVTGELFF.

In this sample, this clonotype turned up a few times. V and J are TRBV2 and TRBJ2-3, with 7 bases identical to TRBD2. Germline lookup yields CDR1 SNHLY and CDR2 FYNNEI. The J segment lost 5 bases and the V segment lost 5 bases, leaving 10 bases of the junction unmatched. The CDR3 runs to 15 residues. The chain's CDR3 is CASSRLARRGDTQYF. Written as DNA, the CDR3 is TGTGCCAGCAGTAGACTAGCACGGCGGGGAGATACGCAGTATTTT.

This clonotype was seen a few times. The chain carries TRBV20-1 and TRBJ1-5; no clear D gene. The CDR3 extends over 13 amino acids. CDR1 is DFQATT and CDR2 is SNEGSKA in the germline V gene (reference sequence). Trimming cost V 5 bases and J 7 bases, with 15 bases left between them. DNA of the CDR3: TGCAGTGCTCAGGCTCAAGCGGGACAGCCCCAGCATTTT. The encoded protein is CSAQAQAGQPQHF.

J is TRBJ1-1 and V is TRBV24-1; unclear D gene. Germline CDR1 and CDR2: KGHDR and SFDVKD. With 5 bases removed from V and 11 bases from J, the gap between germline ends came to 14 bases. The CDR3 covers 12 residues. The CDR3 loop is CATSGPAERAFF. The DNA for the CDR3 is TGTGCCACCAGTGGTCCCGCGGAGAGGGCTTTCTTT.

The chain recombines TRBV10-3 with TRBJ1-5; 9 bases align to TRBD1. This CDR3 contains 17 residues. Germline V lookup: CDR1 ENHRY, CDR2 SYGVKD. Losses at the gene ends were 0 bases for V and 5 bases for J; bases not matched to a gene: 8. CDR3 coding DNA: TGTGCCATCAGTGAGTCTCGAAGGACAGGGGTAGATCAGCCCCAGCATTTT. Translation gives CAISESRRTGVDQPQHF.